This passage covers 2 T cell receptor beta chains from one sample sequenced in a study of CD8+CD57+ T cells in acquired aplastic anemia. TCR beta VDJ and CDR3 profiling used genomic DNA as template. TCRdb itself ran the reads through MiXCR, one entry per CDR3 protein. Counted here are 400,000 to 450,000 distinct CDR3 sequences, roughly 68% occurring once; the ten biggest clones make up 4%. Sequenced input: sorted CD4+, CD8+, or CD8+CD57+ T cells (not recorded which) from PBMCs. These receptors were collected from a human donor in good health, serving as a control.

This clonotype was seen a single time. It is likely a read error, because the conserved phenylalanine at the end of the CDR3 is missing. The DNA is omitted, as the CDR3 cannot be located on it reliably, and the CDR3 follows TCRdb's listing. The gene calls are TRBV2 and TRBJ2-7. The CDR3 sequence runs 15 residues, both termini included. The germline gives CDR1 SNHLY, CDR2 FYNNEI. The CDR3 is CASSLEEVTDYEQCY.

This clonotype occurred many times. The rearrangement joins TRBV10-3 to TRBJ2-2, with a weak D call TRBD1 (6 bases). This CDR3 has 15 residues. V gave up 1 base and J gave up 4 bases, with 10 bases separating them. Germline V lookup: CDR1 ENHRY, CDR2 SYGVKD. CDR3 sequence: CAISEYRDLTGELFF. CDR3 DNA sequence: TGTGCCATCAGTGAGTACAGGGACCTCACCGGGGAGCTGTTTTTT.